This T cell receptor beta chain was documented in a study of blood T cell repertoires in COVID-19. The repertoire was sequenced with immunoSEQ multiplex PCR; TCRdb's copy has only in-frame clones and lacks some. The sample includes some 370,000 clones, 80% to 90% seen only once; the top ten take approximately 1.2%. The source material was peripheral blood. The receptor's source is a man aged 40-49 years with acute or convalescent COVID-19.

The CDR3 protein is CASSARPHEKLFF. In nucleotides, the CDR3 is TGTGCCAGCAGTGCGCGCCCCCATGAAAAACTGTTTTTT. The rearrangement links TRBV12-3 or TRBV12-4 to TRBJ1-4; no clear D. The CDR3 has 13 amino acids. V gave up 5 bases and J gave up 6 bases, with 10 bases separating them.